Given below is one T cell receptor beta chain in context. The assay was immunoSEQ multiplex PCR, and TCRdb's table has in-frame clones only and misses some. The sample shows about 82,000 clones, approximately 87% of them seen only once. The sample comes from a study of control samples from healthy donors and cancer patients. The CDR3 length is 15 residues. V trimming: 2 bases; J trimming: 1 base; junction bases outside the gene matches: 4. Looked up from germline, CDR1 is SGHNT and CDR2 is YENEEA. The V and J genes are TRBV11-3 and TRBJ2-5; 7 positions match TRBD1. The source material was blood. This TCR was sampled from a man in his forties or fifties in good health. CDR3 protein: CASSLRGQPQETQYF. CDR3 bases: TGTGCCAGCAGCTTAAGGGGACAGCCCCAAGAGACCCAGTACTTC.